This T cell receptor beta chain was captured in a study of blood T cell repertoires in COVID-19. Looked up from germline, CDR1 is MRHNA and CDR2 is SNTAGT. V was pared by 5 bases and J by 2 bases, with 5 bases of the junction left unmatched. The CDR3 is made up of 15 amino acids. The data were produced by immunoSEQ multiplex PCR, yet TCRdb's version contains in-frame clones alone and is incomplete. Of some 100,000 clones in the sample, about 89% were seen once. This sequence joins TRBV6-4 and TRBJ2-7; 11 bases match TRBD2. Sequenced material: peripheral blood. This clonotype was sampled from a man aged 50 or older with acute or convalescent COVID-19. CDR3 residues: CASSQELAGAYEQYF. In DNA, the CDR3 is TGTGCCAGCAGTCAGGAACTAGCGGGAGCCTACGAGCAGTACTTC.